A selection of T cell receptor beta chains follows, all from one sample in a study of cytomegalovirus exposure and HLA in healthy donors. Produced via immunoSEQ multiplex PCR; TCRdb's table is partial and in-frame only. The sample contains roughly 190,000 clones, over 70% of which appear only once. Sequenced sample: PBMCs. The receptors stem from a man aged 40-49 years in good health and CMV-seropositive. Each CDR3 is given without its conserved first and last residue. The D gene is left open where the match is weak. Clone size, where shown, is once, few, many, or a class for clones that have expanded.

TRBD1,TRBV27,TRBJ2-7,few,ASKTNPGQGAYEQY
TRBD1,TRBV5-1,TRBJ2-1,.,ASSSAGTADNEQF
TRBD1,TRBV19,TRBJ1-6,.,ASSGTGENSPLH
.,TRBV6-5,TRBJ2-7,.,ASSYNRDAEQY
TRBD2,TRBV7-2,TRBJ2-7,few,ASSSPRTSGRYEQY
.,TRBV28,TRBJ2-7,.,ASSHRAYPLSEQY
.,TRBV11-2,TRBJ2-6,.,ASSLVQGGSGANVLT
TRBD2,TRBV7-3,TRBJ2-5,.,ASSLAGGPRETQY
TRBD2,TRBV7-9,TRBJ2-1,.,ASSLVRGDYNEQF
TRBD1,TRBV7-7,TRBJ2-5,.,ASSSQGASGETQY
TRBD2,TRBV19,TRBJ2-2,.,ASSGLAGGPANTGELF
.,TRBV9,TRBJ1-3,.,ASSVRQGVGNTIY
.,TRBV30,TRBJ2-1,.,AWTVGLPSNEQF
TRBD1,TRBV7-8,TRBJ1-1,.,ASSFRTGGNTEAF
TRBD2,TRBV7-9,TRBJ2-1,.,ASSLPQAGSSYNEQF
TRBD1,TRBV6-5,TRBJ1-5,.,ASSYPPGQGEQPQH
TRBD2,TRBV9,TRBJ2-2,.,ASSVGPSGAVNTGELF
.,TRBV5-4,TRBJ2-5,few,ASSLQGLQETQY
TRBD1,TRBV27,TRBJ1-4,.,ASKRQGATNEKLF
TRBD2,TRBV28,TRBJ2-6,.,ASVMGGTGANVLT
.,TRBV2,TRBJ2-2,once,ASTGSMAGELF
.,TRBV12-5,TRBJ1-5,.,ASGRGDLDNQPQH
.,TRBV30,TRBJ1-1,.,ACPTGNTEAF
TRBD1,TRBV4-3,TRBJ2-4,.,ASSQGPRDRGLAKNIQY
.,TRBV9,TRBJ2-3,.,ASSVGGGAGTDTQY
.,TRBV5-6,TRBJ1-5,few,ASSSSRGVRNQPQH